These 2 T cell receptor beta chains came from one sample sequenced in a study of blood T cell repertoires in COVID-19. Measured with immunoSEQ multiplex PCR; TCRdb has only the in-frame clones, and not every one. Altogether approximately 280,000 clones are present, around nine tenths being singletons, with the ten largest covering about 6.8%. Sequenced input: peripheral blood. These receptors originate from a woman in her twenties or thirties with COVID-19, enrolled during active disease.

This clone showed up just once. CDR3 sequence reads: CASSLSMDRFYGYTF. In DNA form, the CDR3 reads TGTGCCAGCAGTTTATCAATGGACAGGTTCTATGGCTACACCTTC. The genes are TRBV27 and TRBJ1-2; 7 bases match TRBD1. The CDR3 runs 15 residues. CDR1 and CDR2 from the germline V gene are MNHEY and SMNVEV (reference sequence). V was pared by 0 bases and J by 4 bases, with 5 bases of the junction left unmatched.

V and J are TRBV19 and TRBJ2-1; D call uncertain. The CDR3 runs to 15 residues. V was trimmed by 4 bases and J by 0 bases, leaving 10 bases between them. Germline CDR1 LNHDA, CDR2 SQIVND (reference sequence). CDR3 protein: CASSKTQSSYNEQFF. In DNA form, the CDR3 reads TGTGCCAGTAGTAAGACTCAGAGCTCCTACAATGAGCAGTTCTTC.